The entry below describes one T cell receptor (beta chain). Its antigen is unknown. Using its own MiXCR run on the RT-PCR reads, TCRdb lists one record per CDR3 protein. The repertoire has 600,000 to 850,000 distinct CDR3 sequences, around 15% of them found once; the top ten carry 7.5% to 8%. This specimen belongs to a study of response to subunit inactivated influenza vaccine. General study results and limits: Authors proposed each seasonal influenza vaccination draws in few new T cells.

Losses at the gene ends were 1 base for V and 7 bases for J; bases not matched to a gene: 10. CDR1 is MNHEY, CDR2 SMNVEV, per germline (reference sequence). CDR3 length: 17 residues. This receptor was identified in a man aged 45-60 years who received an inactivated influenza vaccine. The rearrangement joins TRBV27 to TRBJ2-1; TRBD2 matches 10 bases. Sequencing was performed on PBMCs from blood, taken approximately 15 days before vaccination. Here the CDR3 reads CASSLLFGSGRTNEQFF. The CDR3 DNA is TGTGCCAGCAGTTTATTGTTTGGTAGCGGGAGGACTAATGAGCAGTTCTTC.